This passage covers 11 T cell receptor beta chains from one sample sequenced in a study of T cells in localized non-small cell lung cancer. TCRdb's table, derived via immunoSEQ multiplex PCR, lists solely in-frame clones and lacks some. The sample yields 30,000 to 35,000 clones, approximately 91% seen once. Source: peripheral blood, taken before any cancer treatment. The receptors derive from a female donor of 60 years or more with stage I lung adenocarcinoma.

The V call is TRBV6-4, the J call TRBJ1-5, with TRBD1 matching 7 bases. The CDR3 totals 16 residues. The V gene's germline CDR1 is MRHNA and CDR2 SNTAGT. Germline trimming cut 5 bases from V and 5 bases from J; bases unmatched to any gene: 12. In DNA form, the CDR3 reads TGTGCCAGCAGTACCTTTAGGGGGCAGTTTGATCAGCCCCAGCATTTT. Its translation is CASSTFRGQFDQPQHF.

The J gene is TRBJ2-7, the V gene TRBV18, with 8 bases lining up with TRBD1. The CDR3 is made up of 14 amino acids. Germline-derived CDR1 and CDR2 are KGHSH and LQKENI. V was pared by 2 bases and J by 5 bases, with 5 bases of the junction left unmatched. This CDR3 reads CASSPRTGSDEQYF. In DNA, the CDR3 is TGTGCCAGCTCACCAAGGACAGGGTCCGACGAGCAGTACTTC.

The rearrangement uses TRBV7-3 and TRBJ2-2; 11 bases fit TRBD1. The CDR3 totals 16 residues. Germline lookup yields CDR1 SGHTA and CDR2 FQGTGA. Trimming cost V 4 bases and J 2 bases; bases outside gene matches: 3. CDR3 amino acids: CASSSGTGGNTGELFF. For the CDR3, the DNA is TGTGCCAGCAGCTCGGGGACAGGGGGAAACACCGGGGAGCTGTTTTTT.

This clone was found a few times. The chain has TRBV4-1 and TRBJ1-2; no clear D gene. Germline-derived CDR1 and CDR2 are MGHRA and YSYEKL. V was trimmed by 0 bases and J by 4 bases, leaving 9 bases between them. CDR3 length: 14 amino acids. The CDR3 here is CASSQEKGPYGYTF. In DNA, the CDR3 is TGCGCCAGCAGCCAAGAAAAGGGCCCCTATGGCTACACCTTC.

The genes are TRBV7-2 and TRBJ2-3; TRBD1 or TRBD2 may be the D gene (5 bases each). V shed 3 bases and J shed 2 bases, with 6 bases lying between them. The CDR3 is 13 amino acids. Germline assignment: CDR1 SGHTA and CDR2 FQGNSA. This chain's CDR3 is CASSLGVTDTQYF. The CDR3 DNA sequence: TGTGCCAGCAGCTTGGGGGTCACAGATACGCAGTATTTT.

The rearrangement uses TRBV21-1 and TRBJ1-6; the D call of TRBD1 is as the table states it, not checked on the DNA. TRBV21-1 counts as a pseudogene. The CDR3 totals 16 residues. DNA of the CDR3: TGTGCCAGCAGCAGAGGGGACAGAATGTATAATTCACCCCTCCACTTT. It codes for CASSRGDRMYNSPLHF.

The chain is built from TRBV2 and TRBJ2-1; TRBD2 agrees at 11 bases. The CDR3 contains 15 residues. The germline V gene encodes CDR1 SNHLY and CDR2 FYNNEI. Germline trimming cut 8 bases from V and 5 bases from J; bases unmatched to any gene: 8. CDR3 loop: CASPAGTSGNNEQFF. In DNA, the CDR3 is TGTGCCAGCCCCGCCGGGACTAGCGGAAACAATGAGCAGTTCTTC.

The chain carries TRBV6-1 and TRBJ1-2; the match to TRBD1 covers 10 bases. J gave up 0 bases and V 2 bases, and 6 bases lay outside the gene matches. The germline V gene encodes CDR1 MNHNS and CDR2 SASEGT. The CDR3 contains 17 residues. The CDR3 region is CASSEYEGTGANYGYTF. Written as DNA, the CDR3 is TGTGCCAGCAGTGAATATGAAGGGACAGGGGCTAACTATGGCTACACCTTC.

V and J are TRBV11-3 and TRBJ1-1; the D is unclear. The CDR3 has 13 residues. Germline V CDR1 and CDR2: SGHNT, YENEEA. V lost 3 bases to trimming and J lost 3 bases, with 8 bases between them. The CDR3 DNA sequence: TGTGCCAGCAGCTTCGCCAGAGACACTGAAGCTTTCTTT. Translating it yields CASSFARDTEAFF.

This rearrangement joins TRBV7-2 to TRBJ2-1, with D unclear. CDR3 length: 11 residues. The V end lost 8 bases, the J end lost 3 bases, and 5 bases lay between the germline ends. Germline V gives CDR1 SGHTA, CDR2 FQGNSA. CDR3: CASQFYNEQFF. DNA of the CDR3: TGTGCCAGCCAGTTCTACAATGAGCAGTTCTTC.

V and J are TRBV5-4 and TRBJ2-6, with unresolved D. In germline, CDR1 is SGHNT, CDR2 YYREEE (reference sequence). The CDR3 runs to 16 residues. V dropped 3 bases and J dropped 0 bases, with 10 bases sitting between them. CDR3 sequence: CASSSVVSSGANVLTF. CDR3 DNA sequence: TGTGCCAGCAGCTCGGTCGTAAGCTCTGGGGCCAACGTCCTGACTTTC.